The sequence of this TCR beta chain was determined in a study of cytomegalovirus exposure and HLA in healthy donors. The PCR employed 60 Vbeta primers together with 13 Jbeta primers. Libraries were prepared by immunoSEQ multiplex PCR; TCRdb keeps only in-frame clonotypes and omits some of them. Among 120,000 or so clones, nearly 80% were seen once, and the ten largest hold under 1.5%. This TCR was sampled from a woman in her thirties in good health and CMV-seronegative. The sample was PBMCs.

CDR3 amino acids: CASSQENGGANTGELFF. DNA of the CDR3: TGCGCCAGCAGCCAAGAAAACGGGGGGGCGAACACCGGGGAGCTGTTTTTT. The rearrangement links TRBV4-3 to TRBJ2-2, with 8 bases that match TRBD2. CDR1 is LGHNA and CDR2 is YSLEER in the germline V gene. CDR3 length: 17 residues. V lost 0 bases, J lost 0 bases, and 3 bases stayed unmatched.